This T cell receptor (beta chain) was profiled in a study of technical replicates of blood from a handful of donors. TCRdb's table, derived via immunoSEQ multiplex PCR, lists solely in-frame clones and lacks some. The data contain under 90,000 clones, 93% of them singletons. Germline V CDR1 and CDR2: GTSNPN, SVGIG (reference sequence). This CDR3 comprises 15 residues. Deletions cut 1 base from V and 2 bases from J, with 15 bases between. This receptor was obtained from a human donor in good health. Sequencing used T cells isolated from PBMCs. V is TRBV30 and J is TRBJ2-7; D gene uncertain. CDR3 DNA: TGTGCCTGGAGTGGGCCCTCCTTGACAACCTACGAGCAGTACTTC. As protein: CAWSGPSLTTYEQYF.